The 30 T cell receptor beta chains below all came from one sample that was sequenced in a study of blood T cell repertoires in COVID-19. Generated by immunoSEQ multiplex PCR, the TCRdb table keeps only in-frame clones and is missing some. The sample records about 70,000 clones, 86% being singletons. Sequencing used peripheral blood. Every receptor here comes from a man between 65 and 80 years old with active COVID-19.

This clone was counted only a few times. The V and J genes are TRBV9 and TRBJ2-7; 11 bases agree with TRBD1. CDR1 and CDR2 (germline): SGDLS, YYNGEE. J gave up 4 bases and V 3 bases, and 6 bases lay outside the gene matches. The CDR3 runs 15 residues. The DNA for the CDR3 is TGTGCCAGCAGCGGATGGGACAGGGGGGGGTACGAGCAGTACTTC. As protein: CASSGWDRGGYEQYF.

The chain uses TRBV7-2 and TRBJ2-5, with 8 bases aligning to TRBD1. Looked up from germline, CDR1 is SGHTA and CDR2 is FQGNSA. J was trimmed by 5 bases and V by 1 base; bases with no gene match: 6. This CDR3 contains 15 residues. The chain's CDR3 is CASSLGQGAQETQYF. Written as DNA, the CDR3 is TGTGCCAGCAGCTTAGGGCAGGGGGCCCAGGAGACCCAGTACTTC.

This clone was picked up one time. The rearrangement links TRBV4-2 to TRBJ2-1; possibly TRBD2 for D (6 bases). The CDR3 has 17 amino acids. The V end was cut by 0 bases, the J end by 4 bases, with 16 bases between. Germline values: CDR1 LGHNA, CDR2 YNFKEQ. The CDR3 region is CASSQEVGTLAYNEQFF. CDR3 nucleotides: TGTGCCAGCAGCCAAGAGGTCGGGACTCTTGCTTACAATGAGCAGTTCTTC.

This clone has just one count. The V and J genes are TRBV4-2 and TRBJ2-5; TRBD2 matches 13 bases. With V trimmed by 0 bases and J by 4 bases, 5 bases remained unmatched. CDR3 length equals 17 residues. Germline values: CDR1 LGHNA, CDR2 YNFKEQ. The CDR3 spells CASSQDLRTSGRETQYF. CDR3 nucleotides: TGTGCCAGCAGCCAAGATCTCCGGACTAGCGGGAGAGAGACCCAGTACTTC.

This chain uses TRBV7-9 with TRBJ2-1, with a tentative D call TRBD2 (6 bases). V lost 1 base, J lost 6 bases, and 10 bases lay in between. Germline V lookup: CDR1 SEHNR, CDR2 FQNEAQ (reference sequence). CDR3 length: 14 residues. The CDR3 loop reads CASSLGRAGNEQFF. In DNA form, the CDR3 reads TGTGCCAGCAGCTTAGGGAGGGCCGGCAATGAGCAGTTCTTC.

This clone was counted a single time. The CDR3 DNA is TGTGCCAGTAGCCGGGGGGTACGGGAGGAAAAACTGTTTTTT. It is translated as CASSRGVREEKLFF. This sequence joins TRBV19 and TRBJ1-4; D is perhaps TRBD1 (5 bases). Trimming took 6 bases from V and 8 from J, leaving 16 bases between them. This CDR3 contains 14 residues. Germline V CDR1 and CDR2: LNHDA, SQIVND (reference sequence).

This rearrangement joins TRBV5-6 to TRBJ2-2; 10 bases map to TRBD2. This CDR3 region has 14 residues. From germline, CDR1 is SGHDT and CDR2 YYEEEE. The trim removed 5 bases at V and 4 bases at J, leaving 2 bases unmatched. CDR3 loop: CASSRLAGTGELFF. The CDR3 DNA is TGTGCCAGCAGTAGACTAGCGGGCACCGGGGAGCTGTTTTTT.

The chain links TRBV9 to TRBJ2-7, with 8 bases aligning to TRBD2. Germline-derived CDR1 and CDR2 are SGDLS and YYNGEE. V was pared by 0 bases and J by 6 bases, with 8 bases of the junction left unmatched. The CDR3 sequence is 15 residues long. CDR3 coding DNA: TGTGCCAGCAGCGTAGCCGGGACTAGTCCGGGCGAGCAGTACTTC. Amino acids: CASSVAGTSPGEQYF.

The chain uses TRBV7-2 and TRBJ1-5; D not certain. The CDR3 loop spans 12 amino acids. Germline V gene sequence: CDR1 SGHTA, CDR2 FQGNSA. Trimming left V 7 bases short and J 7 bases short, with 11 bases between. The CDR3 DNA follows: TGTGCCAGCACTCAACCGGGACAGCCCCAGCATTTT. It is translated as CASTQPGQPQHF.

V and J are TRBV7-2 and TRBJ2-1; D possibly corresponds to TRBD2 (7 bases). This CDR3 is built from 15 residues. Trimming cost V 0 bases and J 6 bases, with 12 bases left between them. Germline CDR1 reads SGHTA; CDR2 reads FQGNSA. The CDR3, as DNA: TGTGCCAGCAGCTTAGCCGTAGGGGGGGTCAATGAGCAGTTCTTC. Translation: CASSLAVGGVNEQFF.

This sequence joins TRBV7-2 and TRBJ2-5, with D possibly matching TRBD2 (7 bases). Germline assignment: CDR1 SGHTA and CDR2 FQGNSA. Trimming took off 2 bases at V and 4 bases at J, with 17 bases between the two ends. The CDR3 sequence is 16 residues long. CDR3 DNA: TGTGCCAGCAGCTTATTCCGGAGTAGGGGGGGAGAGACCCAGTACTTC. It yields the protein CASSLFRSRGGETQYF.

The chain is built from TRBV9 and TRBJ2-1; TRBD2 matches 10 bases. Trimming removed 3 bases from V and 2 bases from J; junction bases left unmatched: 5. The CDR3 extends over 16 amino acids. The V gene's germline CDR1 is SGDLS and CDR2 YYNGEE. This chain's CDR3 is CASSASTSGAYNEQFF. Written as DNA, the CDR3 is TGTGCCAGCAGCGCGTCCACTAGCGGGGCCTACAATGAGCAGTTCTTC.

The V gene is TRBV6-4, the J gene TRBJ2-1; D might be TRBD2 (6 bases). Trimming shortened V by 7 bases and J by 4 bases, and 20 bases separated the two germline ends. Per the germline V gene, CDR1 is MRHNA and CDR2 is SNTAGT. The CDR3 has 16 residues. The CDR3 DNA sequence: TGTGCCAGCACCCCCACCAGCGCGGGGCCTTACAATGAGCAGTTCTTC. The encoded protein is CASTPTSAGPYNEQFF.

This chain joins TRBV28 and TRBJ1-1, with 9 bases lining up with TRBD1. CDR3 length: 15 residues. The germline CDR1 and CDR2 sequences are MDHEN and SYDVKM. Losses at the gene ends were 5 bases for V and 1 base for J; bases not matched to a gene: 5. CDR3 residues: CASSPRGQGNTEAFF. The CDR3 DNA sequence: TGTGCCAGCAGTCCAAGGGGACAGGGGAACACTGAAGCTTTCTTT.

Only one count was recorded for this clone. This chain connects TRBV5-4 to TRBJ2-3; 14 nucleotides match TRBD2. Germline CDR1 SGHNT, CDR2 YYREEE (reference sequence). Trimming took 4 bases from V and 8 from J; bases not matched to a gene: 3. This CDR3 comprises 14 residues. CDR3 DNA sequence: TGTGCCAGCAGCACGACTAGCGGGAGGGGTACGCAGTATTTT. This encodes CASSTTSGRGTQYF.

This clone is labeled as medium-sized. The chain is built from TRBV29-1 and TRBJ2-5, with D maybe TRBD1 (5 bases). V lost 3 bases to trimming and J lost 5 bases, with 16 bases between them. The CDR3 runs 14 residues. Germline lookup yields CDR1 SQVTM and CDR2 ANQGSEA. For the CDR3, the DNA is TGCAGCGTTGAGTCGTTAGCCCCAGGGGAGACCCAGTACTTC. Translated, it gives CSVESLAPGETQYF.

The rearrangement links TRBV24-1 to TRBJ2-6, with a tentative D call TRBD2 (5 bases). V was trimmed by 5 bases and J by 0 bases, leaving 10 bases between them. Germline V CDR1 and CDR2: KGHDR, SFDVKD. This CDR3 contains 16 residues. In nucleotides, the CDR3 is TGTGCCACCAGTGCCCCCGGAGGCTCTGGGGCCAACGTCCTGACTTTC. Its translation is CATSAPGGSGANVLTF.

This clone has only one observation. The genes are TRBV29-1 and TRBJ1-5; the D gene is possibly TRBD1 (5 bases). The CDR3 is 15 residues long. Germline loops: CDR1 SQVTM, CDR2 ANQGSEA. V lost 7 bases, J lost 4 bases, and 20 bases lay in between. The CDR3 is CSDRPQGAGNQPQHF. The DNA for the CDR3 is TGCAGCGACAGGCCCCAGGGAGCGGGGAATCAGCCCCAGCATTTT.

This clone was seen a single time. The chain combines TRBV5-1 with TRBJ2-5; 8 bases match TRBD2. Germline-derived CDR1 and CDR2 are SGHRS and YFSETQ. The V gene end was trimmed by 4 bases and the J gene end by 0 bases; junction bases not matched to a gene: 2. The length of the CDR3 is 14 residues. CDR3 coding DNA: TGCGCCAGCAGCCCCGGGGGGGACCAAGAGACCCAGTACTTC. This translates into CASSPGGDQETQYF.

The chain employs TRBV5-8 and TRBJ2-3; TRBD2 agrees at 9 bases. The V gene end was trimmed by 4 bases and the J gene end by 0 bases; junction bases not matched to a gene: 6. Germline lookup yields CDR1 SGHTS and CDR2 YDEGEE. The CDR3 is 16 amino acids. CDR3 nucleotide sequence: TGTGCCAGCAGCACCGGACTAGCGCCTAGCACAGATACGCAGTATTTT. Protein sequence: CASSTGLAPSTDTQYF.

The chain links TRBV5-1 to TRBJ2-2; 11 bases map to TRBD2. V lost 6 bases and J lost 7; bases outside the gene matches: 14. Germline V gene data show CDR1 as SGHRS and CDR2 as YFSETQ. The CDR3 loop spans 17 amino acids. The CDR3 reads CASTSLTSGSAGGELFF. Here the CDR3 DNA reads TGCGCCAGCACTTCTTTAACTAGCGGGAGTGCGGGCGGGGAGCTGTTTTTT.

V and J are TRBV27 and TRBJ1-2; 7 nucleotides agree with TRBD1. Germline V gene lookup returns CDR1 MNHEY and CDR2 SMNVEV (reference sequence). The CDR3 extends over 13 amino acids. Trimming cost V 5 bases and J 8 bases; bases outside gene matches: 8. CDR3: CASSNAGGGGYTF. The DNA for the CDR3 is TGTGCCAGCAGTAACGCAGGGGGAGGAGGCTACACCTTC.

V is TRBV27 and J is TRBJ2-7, with D maybe TRBD2 (6 bases). V was clipped by 8 bases and J by 6 bases, with 23 bases between them. CDR3 size: 15 residues. From germline, CDR1 is MNHEY and CDR2 SMNVEV (reference sequence). The CDR3 coding sequence is TGTGCCAGCCCCCTTCGGGGGTTGGTTGCTGGCGAGCAGTACTTC. Protein: CASPLRGLVAGEQYF.

This rearrangement joins TRBV10-3 to TRBJ2-1; TRBD2 aligns across 7 bases. CDR1 is ENHRY, CDR2 SYGVKD, per germline. The length of the CDR3 is 15 residues. The V and J ends lost 7 bases and 4 bases, in that order; junction bases with no gene match: 10. CDR3 region: CAITPGGVGYNEQFF. CDR3 sequence (DNA): TGTGCCATCACCCCGGGGGGAGTAGGGTACAATGAGCAGTTCTTC.

The chain is built from TRBV5-4 and TRBJ2-5; tentatively, D is TRBD2 (6 bases). Deletions cut 2 bases from V and 2 bases from J, with 10 bases between. The CDR3 is 14 residues long. CDR1 is SGHNT and CDR2 is YYREEE in the germline V gene (reference sequence). The DNA for the CDR3 is TGTGCCAGCAGCTTCCGGCGGGGACAAGAGACCCAGTACTTC. As protein: CASSFRRGQETQYF.

As concerns this clone: One end of the junction fails to match germline, which may point to a read error. The genes are TRBV5-4 and TRBJ2-1, with TRBD2 matching over 14 bases. The CDR3 extends over 15 amino acids. Per germline, CDR1 SGHNT and CDR2 YYREEE (reference sequence). The CDR3, as DNA: TGTGTCAGCAGCCCAGGACTAGCGGGAGGAGGCGAGCAGTTCTTC. Amino acid sequence: CVSSPGLAGGGEQFF.

Worth noting for this clone: This same CDR3 is encoded by further DNA sequences in the sample. The rearrangement links TRBV4-3 to TRBJ2-3; TRBD2 matches at 8 bases. V shed 0 bases and J 0 bases; nucleotides not matched to a gene: 5. CDR3 length: 17 amino acids. CDR1 is LGHNA and CDR2 is YSLEER in the germline V gene. The CDR3 DNA follows: TGCGCCAGCAGCCAAGATCTTCCTAGCGGGAGCACAGATACGCAGTATTTT. This codes for CASSQDLPSGSTDTQYF.

V and J are TRBV6-2 or TRBV6-3 and TRBJ2-1; maybe TRBD2 (6 bases). Germline lookup yields CDR1 MNHEY and CDR2 SVGEGT. The CDR3 consists of 16 residues. V gave up 4 bases and J gave up 0 bases, with 13 bases separating them. CDR3 sequence reads: CASSSIAVSSYNEQFF. DNA for the CDR3: TGTGCCAGCAGTTCCATAGCGGTCAGCTCCTACAATGAGCAGTTCTTC.

A single count supports this clone. This sequence joins TRBV15 and TRBJ2-1; D remains unclear. Trimming cost V 2 bases and J 5 bases, with 13 bases left between them. CDR1 LNHNV and CDR2 YYDKDF come from the germline V gene (reference sequence). CDR3 length: 15 residues. In nucleotides, the CDR3 is TGTGCCACCAGCAGACCAACCCATAGCAACAATGAGCAGTTCTTC. Amino acids: CATSRPTHSNNEQFF. Supplemented by reference TRBV15 and TRBJ2-1, the full variable domain reads DAMVIQNPRYQVTQFGKPVTLSCSQTLNHNVMYWYQQKSSQAPKLLFHYYDKDFNNEADTPDNFQSRRPNTSFCFLDIRSPGLGDTAMYLCATSRPTHSNNEQFFGPGTRLTVL.

J is TRBJ2-1 and V is TRBV9; tentatively, D is TRBD2 (7 bases). Trimming left V 0 bases short and J 4 bases short, with 11 bases between. The CDR3 consists of 15 residues. CDR1 and CDR2 from the germline V gene are SGDLS and YYNGEE. The CDR3 reads CASSVGGGNYNEQFF. DNA of the CDR3: TGTGCCAGCAGCGTAGGCGGGGGCAATTACAATGAGCAGTTCTTC.